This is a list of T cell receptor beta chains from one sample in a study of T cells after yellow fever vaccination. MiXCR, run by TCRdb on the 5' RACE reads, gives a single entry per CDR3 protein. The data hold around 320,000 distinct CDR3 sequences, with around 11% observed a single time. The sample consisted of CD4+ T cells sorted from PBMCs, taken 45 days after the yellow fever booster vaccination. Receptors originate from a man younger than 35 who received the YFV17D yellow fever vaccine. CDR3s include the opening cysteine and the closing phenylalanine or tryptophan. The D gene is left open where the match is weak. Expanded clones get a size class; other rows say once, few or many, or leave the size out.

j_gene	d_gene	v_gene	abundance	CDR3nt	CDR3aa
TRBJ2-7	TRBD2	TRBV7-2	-	TGTGCCAGCAGCTCCCTCGGCGGGGGGGCCTACGAGCAGTACTTC	CASSSLGGGAYEQYF
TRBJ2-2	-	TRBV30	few	TGTGCCTGGGGGACGACCGGGGAGCTGTTTTTT	CAWGTTGELFF
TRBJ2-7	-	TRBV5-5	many	TGTGCCAGCAGCTTGGAAGCAGTCTACGAGCAGTACTTC	CASSLEAVYEQYF
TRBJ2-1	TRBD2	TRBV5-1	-	TGCGCCAGCAGCCAGTCTTTGGCGGGGGACAATGAGCAGTTCTTC	CASSQSLAGDNEQFF
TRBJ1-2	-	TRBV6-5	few	TGTGCCAGCAGTCTCGGACTGTCGGGAGCTGGCTACACCTTC	CASSLGLSGAGYTF
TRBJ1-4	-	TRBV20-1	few	TGCAGTGCTATCGCCGGGCCGTTGGGTGAAAAACTGTTTTTT	CSAIAGPLGEKLFF
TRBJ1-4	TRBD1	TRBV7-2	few	TGTGCCAGCAGCAGAGACAGGGGGCTAGATGAAAAACTGTTTTTT	CASSRDRGLDEKLFF
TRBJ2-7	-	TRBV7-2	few	TGTGCCAGCAGCTTAGCCACAGCAACGGCCTACGAGCAGTACTTC	CASSLATATAYEQYF
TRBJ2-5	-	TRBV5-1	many	TGCGCCAGCAGCCGCGGACTCCTACAAGAGACCCAGTACTTC	CASSRGLLQETQYF
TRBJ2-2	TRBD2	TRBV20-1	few	TGCAGTGCTAGAAACCCTAGCGGGGGGGCAGCCGGGGAGCTGTTTTTT	CSARNPSGGAAGELFF
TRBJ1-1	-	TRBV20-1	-	TGCAGTGCGAGGACAGATTCCCCTGAAGCTTTCTTT	CSARTDSPEAFF
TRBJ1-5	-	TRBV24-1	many	TGTGCCACCAGTGACAGGAATCAGCCCCAGCATTTT	CATSDRNQPQHF
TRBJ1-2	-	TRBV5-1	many	TGCGCCAGCAGCTTGGCCCAGGAGCAGTATGGCTACACCTTC	CASSLAQEQYGYTF
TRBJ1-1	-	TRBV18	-	TGTGCCAGCTCACCACCGCACAACACTGAAGCTTTCTTT	CASSPPHNTEAFF
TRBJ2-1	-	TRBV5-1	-	TGCGCCAGCAGCTTGGGGGGGGGGCCCGCCTACAATGAGCAGTTCTTC	CASSLGGGPAYNEQFF
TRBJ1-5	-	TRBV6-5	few	TGTGCCAGCAGTTACAGGGGTTCTCAGCCCCAGCATTTT	CASSYRGSQPQHF
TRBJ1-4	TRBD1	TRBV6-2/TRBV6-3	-	TGTGCCAGCAGTTATCACAGGGGTCGACGAGCTAATGAAAAACTGTTTTTT	CASSYHRGRRANEKLFF
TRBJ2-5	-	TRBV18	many	TGTGCCAGCTCACCACCTCAAGAGACCCAGTACTTC	CASSPPQETQYF
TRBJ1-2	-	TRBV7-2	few	TGTGCCAGCAGCTTAGGGGCAGCTAAACTTAACTATGGCTACACCTTC	CASSLGAAKLNYGYTF
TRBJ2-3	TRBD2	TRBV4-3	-	TGCGCCAGCAGCCACGCCCGAATTAGCGGGTCCCGAGATACGCAGTATTTT	CASSHARISGSRDTQYF
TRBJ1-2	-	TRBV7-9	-	TGTGCCAGCAGCTTAGACGGACTCCCCGGCTACACCTTC	CASSLDGLPGYTF
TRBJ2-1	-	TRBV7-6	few	TGTGCCAGCAGCTTAAGGGGGGGACAACGATACAATGAGCAGTTCTTC	CASSLRGGQRYNEQFF
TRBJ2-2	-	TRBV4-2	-	TGTGCCAGCAGCCAAGAACCGGCGAGGGTCCCTACCACCGGGGAGCTGTTTTTT	CASSQEPARVPTTGELFF
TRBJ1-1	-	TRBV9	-	TGTGCCAGCACCGCATTTCAGGGGCACCCTGAAGCTTTCTTT	CASTAFQGHPEAFF
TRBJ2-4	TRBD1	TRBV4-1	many	TGCGCCAGCAGCCAAGAACCAACAGGGGACCCCAAAAACATTCAGTACTTC	CASSQEPTGDPKNIQYF
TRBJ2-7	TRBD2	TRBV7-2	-	TGTGCCAGCAGCTTACTTGGCGGGGGGGACCAGCAGTACTTC	CASSLLGGGDQQYF
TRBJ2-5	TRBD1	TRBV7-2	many	TGTGCCAGCAGCTCTACAGGGGGTAGAGAGACCCAGTACTTC	CASSSTGGRETQYF
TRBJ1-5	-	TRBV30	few	TGTGCCTGGAATCAGGGGATAATAAGCAATCAGCCCCAGCATTTT	CAWNQGIISNQPQHF
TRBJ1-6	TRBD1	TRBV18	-	TGTGCCAGCTCATCCGGGACAGGGAGTAATTCACCCCTCCACTTT	CASSSGTGSNSPLHF
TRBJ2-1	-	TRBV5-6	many	TGTGCCAGCAGCTTTTCCAGGGGAAATGAGCAGTTCTTC	CASSFSRGNEQFF
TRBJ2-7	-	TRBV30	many	TGTGCCTGGAGTGAGCCTCACTACGAGCAGTACTTC	CAWSEPHYEQYF
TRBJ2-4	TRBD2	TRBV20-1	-	TGCAGTGCTAGTGACCCCCAGCGGGGGTTGAAAAACATTCAGTACTTC	CSASDPQRGLKNIQYF
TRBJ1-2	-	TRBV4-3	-	TGCGCCAGCAGCCAAGATAGGTGGACCCCCACCCACTATGGCTACACCTTC	CASSQDRWTPTHYGYTF
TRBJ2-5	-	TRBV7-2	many	TGTGCCAGCAGCCCACAGGGAGTACAAGAGACCCAGTACTTC	CASSPQGVQETQYF
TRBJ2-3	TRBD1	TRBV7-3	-	TGTGCCAGCAGCTTACGACAGGGGGCAACAGATACGCAGTATTTT	CASSLRQGATDTQYF
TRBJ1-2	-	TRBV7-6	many	TGTGCCAGCAGCTTCGACAGCGACTATGGCTACACCTTC	CASSFDSDYGYTF
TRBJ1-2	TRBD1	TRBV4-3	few	TGCGCCAGCAGCCAAGACTTCCCAGGGGGATTTGGGAGTGGCTACACCTTC	CASSQDFPGGFGSGYTF
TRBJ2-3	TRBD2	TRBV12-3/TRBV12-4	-	TGTGCCAGCAGCACCTTTAGCGGGGGCGGGGCAGATACGCAGTATTTT	CASSTFSGGGADTQYF
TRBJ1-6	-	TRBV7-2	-	TGTGCCAGCAGCACCCCTCCGGGCTCCTATAATTCACCCCTCCACTTT	CASSTPPGSYNSPLHF
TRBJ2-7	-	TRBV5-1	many	TGCGCCAGCAGCTTGTTGACGGGCAGCTCCTACGAGCAGTACTTC	CASSLLTGSSYEQYF
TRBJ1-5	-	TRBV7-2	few	TGTGCCAGCAGCCCCGCCCCCGTTAATGGGAATCAGCCCCAGCATTTT	CASSPAPVNGNQPQHF
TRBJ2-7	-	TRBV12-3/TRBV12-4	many	TGTGCCAGCAGTCAACAGGGCTACGAGCAGTACTTC	CASSQQGYEQYF
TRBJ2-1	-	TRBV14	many	TGTGCCAGCAGCCAATCCAGCTCCTACAATGAGCAGTTCTTC	CASSQSSSYNEQFF
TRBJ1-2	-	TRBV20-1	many	TGCAGTGCGAAACGGACGGCCGGTGGCTACACCTTC	CSAKRTAGGYTF
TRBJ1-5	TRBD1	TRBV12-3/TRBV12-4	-	TGTGCCAGCACCGCGGACAGGGCAAATCAGCCCCAGCATTTT	CASTADRANQPQHF
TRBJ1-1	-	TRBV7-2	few	TGTGCCAGCAGCTTAGCGCGATGGAACACTGAAGCTTTCTTT	CASSLARWNTEAFF
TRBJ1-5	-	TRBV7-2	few	TGTGCCAGCAGCTCGTGGGAGCGACAGCCCCAGCATTTT	CASSSWERQPQHF
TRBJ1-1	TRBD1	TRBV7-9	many	TGTGCCAGCAGAACCGGGACAGTGAACACTGAAGCTTTCTTT	CASRTGTVNTEAFF
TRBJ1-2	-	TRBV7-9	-	TGTGCCAGCAGCTTGGCAGGGGCGCCTAACTATGGCTACACCTTC	CASSLAGAPNYGYTF
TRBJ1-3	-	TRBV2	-	TGTGCCAGCAGTGGCGAAGGAAACACCATATATTTT	CASSGEGNTIYF
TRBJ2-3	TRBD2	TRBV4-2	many	TGTGCCAGCAGCGGAACCAGCGGGGGGGTTACTAGCACAGATACGCAGTATTTT	CASSGTSGGVTSTDTQYF
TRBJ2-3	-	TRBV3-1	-	TGTGCCAGCAGCCAAGTATTAGATACGCAGTATTTT	CASSQVLDTQYF
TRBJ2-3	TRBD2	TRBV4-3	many	TGCGCCAGCAGCCAGGGACTAGCGGGCTTCACAGATACGCAGTATTTT	CASSQGLAGFTDTQYF
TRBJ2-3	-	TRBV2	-	TGTGCCAGCAGCGACAGGAGTGGGTTTAGCACAGATACGCAGTATTTT	CASSDRSGFSTDTQYF